This is a list of T cell receptor beta chains from one sample in a study of blood T cell repertoires in COVID-19. Method: immunoSEQ multiplex PCR; TCRdb's copy keeps in-frame clones and lacks some. The data show just under 350,000 clones, with approximately 91% seen just once and around 7.9% held by the top ten. Sequencing used peripheral blood. Source of these receptors: a woman between 65 and 79 years old with COVID-19, enrolled during active disease. The CDR3 runs from the conserved cysteine through the conserved F or W. A D gene is named only where the DNA matches it firmly. The size field is filled for only some rows; it gives once, few, many or a size class.

>TRBD1|TRBV30|TRBJ1-5|19|-
TGTGCCTGGAGAACCGTTACAGGGGAAGGGATCTATAGCAATCAGCCCCAGCATTTT
CAWRTVTGEGIYSNQPQHF
>-|TRBV28|TRBJ2-3|14|-
TGTGCCAGCAGACAGGGTATTAGCACAGATACGCAGTATTTT
CASRQGISTDTQYF
>TRBD2|TRBV18|TRBJ2-3|16|-
TGTGCCAGCTCACCAGGACTAGCGGGGTTAACAGATACGCAGTATTTT
CASSPGLAGLTDTQYF
>-|TRBV12-2|TRBJ1-2|16|few
TGTGCAAGTCGCTTAGTCCCCGGGGGAGTAAACTATGGCTACACCTTC
CASRLVPGGVNYGYTF
>-|TRBV12-3/TRBV12-4|TRBJ2-7|13|-
TGTGCCAGCAGTTTGAAGAGAGGGCGCGAGCAGTACTTC
CASSLKRGREQYF
>-|TRBV6-6|TRBJ2-1|15|-
TGTGCCAGCAGCTCAGACAGTTATACCTACAATGAGCAGTTCTTC
CASSSDSYTYNEQFF
>TRBD1|TRBV6-6|TRBJ1-1|12|-
TGTGCCAGCAGTACAGGGGGTATTGAAGCTTTCTTT
CASSTGGIEAFF
>-|TRBV30|TRBJ2-7|14|-
TGTGCCTGCCGGGACTCCCACTCTAACTACGAGCAGTACTTC
CACRDSHSNYEQYF
>-|TRBV5-4|TRBJ2-1|19|once
TGTGCCAGCAGCTTGGAAGGGAATTTGTGGGGGGTACGGAGCAATGAGCAGTTCTTC
CASSLEGNLWGVRSNEQFF
>-|TRBV9|TRBJ1-3|15|-
TGTGCCAGCAGCCTAGGTGGGGCATCTGGAAACACCATATATTTT
CASSLGGASGNTIYF
>-|TRBV29-1|TRBJ1-2|11|-
TGCAGCGCTGAGGGCCTTCTTGGCTACACCTTC
CSAEGLLGYTF
>-|TRBV6-5|TRBJ1-3|14|once
TGTGCCAGCAGTCTTGACAGATCTGGAAACACCATATATTTT
CASSLDRSGNTIYF
>TRBD1|TRBV7-2|TRBJ2-5|15|-
TGTGCCAGCAGTCCCCGGACAGGGGGCTTTGAGACCCAGTACTTC
CASSPRTGGFETQYF
>-|TRBV30|TRBJ1-6|14|-
TGTGCCTGGACCGGCAGGGGCAATAATTCACCCCTCCACTTT
CAWTGRGNNSPLHF
>-|TRBV5-1|TRBJ1-2|13|-
TGCGCCAGCAGCTTGGGGGACATCGGAGGCTACACCTTC
CASSLGDIGGYTF
>TRBD1|TRBV29-1|TRBJ1-1|14|-
TGCAGCGGGGGTGAAGGGACAGGGCTCACTGAAGCTTTCTTT
CSGGEGTGLTEAFF
>TRBD2|TRBV28|TRBJ2-5|15|-
TGTGCCAGCCTTTCGGGGGGAGGGTTACAAGAGACCCAGTACTTC
CASLSGGGLQETQYF
>TRBD1|TRBV14|TRBJ1-2|14|-
TGTGCCAGCAGCCTTTTACAGGGGACCTATGGCTACACCTTC
CASSLLQGTYGYTF
>TRBD1|TRBV5-1|TRBJ1-1|15|-
TGCGCCAGCAGCTTGGGACAGGGGAGATTGGCTGAAGCTTTCTTT
CASSLGQGRLAEAFF
>-|TRBV5-6|TRBJ1-1|16|many
TGTGCCAGCAGCTTGGCCGGAGGGGTGTGGGACGCTGAAGCTTTCTTT
CASSLAGGVWDAEAFF
>-|TRBV7-9|TRBJ1-5|13|many
TGTGCCAGCAGCTTGGGGCCCCTTAGGACCCAGCATTTT
CASSLGPLRTQHF
>-|TRBV2|TRBJ1-1|13|-
TGTGCCAGCACTACAGGGCAGAACACTGAAGCTTTCTTT
CASTTGQNTEAFF
>-|TRBV6-5|TRBJ1-1|13|-
TGTGCCAGCAGGGCGGGCCTTGGGGCTGAAGCTTTCTTT
CASRAGLGAEAFF
>-|TRBV27|TRBJ1-6|15|-
TGTGCCAGCAGTTTATCTTTGGGGGCGGATTCACCCCTCCACTTT
CASSLSLGADSPLHF
>-|TRBV28|TRBJ1-5|14|-
TGTGCCAGCAGCCGAGGACGGGGTAATCAGCCCCAGCATTTT
CASSRGRGNQPQHF
>TRBD1|TRBV27|TRBJ2-7|15|few
TGTGCCAGCAGTTTAAAGGGGACAGGGTCCTACGAGCAGTACTTC
CASSLKGTGSYEQYF
>-|TRBV5-1|TRBJ2-2|14|-
TGCGCCAGCAGCAAAGGAGTTAACACCGGGGAGCTGTTTTTT
CASSKGVNTGELFF
>-|TRBV7-9|TRBJ2-3|14|once
TGTGCCAGCAGCTCCGGGATTTCCACCAATACGCAGTATTTT
CASSSGISTNTQYF
>TRBD2|TRBV10-3|TRBJ2-7|11|-
TGTGCCACACTAGCGGGGTACGAGCAGTACTTC
CATLAGYEQYF
>TRBD1|TRBV24-1|TRBJ1-5|17|-
TGTGCCACCAGTGATACGCGGACAGGAGGAGGCAATCAGCCCCAGCATTTT
CATSDTRTGGGNQPQHF
>-|TRBV10-1|TRBJ2-1|14|-
TGCGCCACCTCCCGGGACCCCCAGGGGAATGAGCAGTTCTTC
CATSRDPQGNEQFF
>-|TRBV24-1|TRBJ1-2|14|-
TGTGCCACCAGTGATTTTGCGGGGATCGGTGGCTACACCTTC
CATSDFAGIGGYTF
>-|TRBV3-1/TRBV3-2|TRBJ2-7|15|-
TGTGCCAGCAGCCAAACTCGGGGGGCCCCCTACGAGCAGTACTTC
CASSQTRGAPYEQYF
>-|TRBV7-8|TRBJ2-7|14|-
TGTGCCAGCTCAGGGCAGGGTTACTCCTACGAGCAGTACTTC
CASSGQGYSYEQYF
>TRBD2|TRBV30|TRBJ2-3|14|-
TGTGCCTGGAGTCTCGGGGGGAGTGCAGATACGCAGTATTTT
CAWSLGGSADTQYF
>TRBD1|TRBV27|TRBJ2-7|14|-
TGTGCCAGCAGGCCGGGACAGGGGTGGAACGAGCAGTACTTC
CASRPGQGWNEQYF
>-|TRBV5-1|TRBJ1-3|15|-
TGCGCCAGCAGCCTGGAGACAGTTGGATCGAACACCATATATTTT
CASSLETVGSNTIYF
>-|TRBV7-9|TRBJ1-4|15|once
TGTGCCAGCAGCTACAAGCCTCCTCGGGGGGAAAAACTGTTTTTT
CASSYKPPRGEKLFF
>-|TRBV5-6|TRBJ1-5|17|-
TGTGCCAGCAGCCCTCGTCGGGGGGGCAGTAGCAATCAGCCCCAGCATTTT
CASSPRRGGSSNQPQHF
>-|TRBV2|TRBJ1-2|12|-
TGTGCCAGCAGTGAACGGGACTATGGCTACACCTTC
CASSERDYGYTF
>-|TRBV9|TRBJ1-6|15|-
TGTGCCAGCAGCCACGACCAGCCGGAGGATTCACCCCTCCACTTT
CASSHDQPEDSPLHF
>-|TRBV29-1|TRBJ1-1|12|-
TGCAGCGTCCAGGGCATTAAGGCTGAAGCTTTCTTT
CSVQGIKAEAFF